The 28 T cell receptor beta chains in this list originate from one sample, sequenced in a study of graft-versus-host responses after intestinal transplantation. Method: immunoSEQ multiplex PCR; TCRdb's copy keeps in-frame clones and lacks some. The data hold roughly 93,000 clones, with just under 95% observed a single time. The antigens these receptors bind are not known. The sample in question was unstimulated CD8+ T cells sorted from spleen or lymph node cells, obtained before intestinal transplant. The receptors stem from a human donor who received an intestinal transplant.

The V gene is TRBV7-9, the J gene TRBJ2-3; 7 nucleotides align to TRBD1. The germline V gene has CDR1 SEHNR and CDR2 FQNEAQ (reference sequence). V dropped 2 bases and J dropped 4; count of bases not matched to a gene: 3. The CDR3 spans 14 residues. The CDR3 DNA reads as TGTGCCAGCAGCTTACTTGGACAGGCAGATACGCAGTATTTT. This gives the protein CASSLLGQADTQYF.

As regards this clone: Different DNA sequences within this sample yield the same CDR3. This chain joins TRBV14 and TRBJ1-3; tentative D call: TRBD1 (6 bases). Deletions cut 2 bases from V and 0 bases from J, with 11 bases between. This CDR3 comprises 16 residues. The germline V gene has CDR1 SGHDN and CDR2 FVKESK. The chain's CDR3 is CASSQQGFYSGNTIYF. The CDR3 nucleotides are TGTGCCAGCAGCCAACAGGGGTTTTACTCTGGAAACACCATATATTTT.

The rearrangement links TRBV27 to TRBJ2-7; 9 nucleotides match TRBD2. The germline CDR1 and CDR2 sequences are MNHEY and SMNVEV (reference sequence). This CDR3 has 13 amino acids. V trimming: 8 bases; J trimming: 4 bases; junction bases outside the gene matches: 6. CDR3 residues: CASGRTSAYEQYF. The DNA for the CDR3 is TGTGCCAGCGGACGGACTAGCGCTTACGAGCAGTACTTC.

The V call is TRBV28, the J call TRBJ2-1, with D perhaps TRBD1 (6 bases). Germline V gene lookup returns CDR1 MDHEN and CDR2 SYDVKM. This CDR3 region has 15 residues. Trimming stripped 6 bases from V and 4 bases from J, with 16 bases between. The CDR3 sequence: CASSNVPDSYNEQFF. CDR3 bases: TGTGCCAGCAGCAACGTGCCGGACAGTTACAATGAGCAGTTCTTC.

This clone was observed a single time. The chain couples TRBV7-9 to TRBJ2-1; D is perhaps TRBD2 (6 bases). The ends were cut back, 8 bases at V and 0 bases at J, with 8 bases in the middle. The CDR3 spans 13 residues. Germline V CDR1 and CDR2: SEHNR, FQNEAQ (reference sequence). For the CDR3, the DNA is TGTGCCAGCCGGGACTCCTCCTACAATGAGCAGTTCTTC. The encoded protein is CASRDSSYNEQFF.

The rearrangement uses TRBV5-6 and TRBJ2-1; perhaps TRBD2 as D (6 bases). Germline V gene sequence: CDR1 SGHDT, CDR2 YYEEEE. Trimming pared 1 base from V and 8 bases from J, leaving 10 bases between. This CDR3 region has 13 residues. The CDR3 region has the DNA TGTGCCAGCAGCTTGTGGGGGGACTATGAGCAGTTCTTC. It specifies CASSLWGDYEQFF.

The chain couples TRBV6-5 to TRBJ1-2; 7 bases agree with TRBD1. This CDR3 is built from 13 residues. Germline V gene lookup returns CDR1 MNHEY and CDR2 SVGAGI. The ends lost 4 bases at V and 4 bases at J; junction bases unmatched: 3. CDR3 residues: CASSWTGGYGYTF. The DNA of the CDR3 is TGTGCCAGCAGTTGGACAGGAGGCTATGGCTACACCTTC.

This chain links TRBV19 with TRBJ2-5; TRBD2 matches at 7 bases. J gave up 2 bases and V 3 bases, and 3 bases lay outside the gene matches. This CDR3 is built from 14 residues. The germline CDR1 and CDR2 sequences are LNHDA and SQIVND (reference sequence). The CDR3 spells CASSMASGQETQYF. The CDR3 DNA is TGTGCCAGTAGTATGGCTAGCGGACAAGAGACCCAGTACTTC.

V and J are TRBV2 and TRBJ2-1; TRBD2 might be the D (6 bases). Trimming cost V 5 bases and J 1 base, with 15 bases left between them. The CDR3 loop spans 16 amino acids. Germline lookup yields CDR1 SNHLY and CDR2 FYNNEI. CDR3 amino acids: CASSTKLAESYNEQFF. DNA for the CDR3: TGTGCCAGCAGTACAAAACTAGCTGAATCCTACAATGAGCAGTTCTTC. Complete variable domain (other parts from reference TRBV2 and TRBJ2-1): EPEVTQTPSHQVTQMGQEVILRCVPISNHLYFYWYRQILGQKVEFLVSFYNNEISEKSEIFDDQFSVERPDGSNFTLKIRSTKLEDSAMYFCASSTKLAESYNEQFFGPGTRLTVL.

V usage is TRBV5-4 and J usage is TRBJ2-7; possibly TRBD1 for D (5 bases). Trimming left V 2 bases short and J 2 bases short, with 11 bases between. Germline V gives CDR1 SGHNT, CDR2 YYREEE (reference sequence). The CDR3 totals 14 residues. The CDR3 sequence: CASSFGTGPYEQYF. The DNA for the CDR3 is TGTGCCAGCAGCTTCGGCACAGGTCCCTACGAGCAGTACTTC.

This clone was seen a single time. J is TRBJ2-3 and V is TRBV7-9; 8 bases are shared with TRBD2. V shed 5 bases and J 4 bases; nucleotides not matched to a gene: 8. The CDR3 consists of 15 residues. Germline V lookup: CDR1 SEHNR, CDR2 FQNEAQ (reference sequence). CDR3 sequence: CASSPTSGGADTQYF. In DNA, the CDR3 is TGTGCCAGCAGCCCAACCAGCGGGGGTGCAGATACGCAGTATTTT.

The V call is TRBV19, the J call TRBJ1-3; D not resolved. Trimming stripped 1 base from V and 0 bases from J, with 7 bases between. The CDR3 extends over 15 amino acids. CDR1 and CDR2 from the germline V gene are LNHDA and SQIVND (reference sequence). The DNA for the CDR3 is TGTGCCAGTAGTATAGTTGGGAGCTCTGGAAACACCATATATTTT. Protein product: CASSIVGSSGNTIYF.

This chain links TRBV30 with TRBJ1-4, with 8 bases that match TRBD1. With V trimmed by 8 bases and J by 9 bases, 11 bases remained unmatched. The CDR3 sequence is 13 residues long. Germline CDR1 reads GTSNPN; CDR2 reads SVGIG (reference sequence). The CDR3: CAGTTRQGKKLFF. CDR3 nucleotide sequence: TGTGCCGGAACGACGCGACAGGGGAAAAAACTGTTTTTT.

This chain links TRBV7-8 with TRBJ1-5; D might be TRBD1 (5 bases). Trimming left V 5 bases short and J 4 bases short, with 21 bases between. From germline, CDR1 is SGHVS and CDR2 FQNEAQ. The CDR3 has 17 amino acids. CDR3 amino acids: CASSPLPEYRTNQPQHF. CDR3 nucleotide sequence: TGTGCCAGCAGCCCCCTTCCTGAATACAGGACAAATCAGCCCCAGCATTTT.

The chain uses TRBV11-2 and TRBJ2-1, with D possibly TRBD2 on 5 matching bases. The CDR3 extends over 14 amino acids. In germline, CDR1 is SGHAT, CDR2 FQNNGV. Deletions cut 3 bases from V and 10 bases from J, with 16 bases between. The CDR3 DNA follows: TGTGCCAGCAGCTTGATGACGGACTTTAACGAGCAGTTCTTC. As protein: CASSLMTDFNEQFF.

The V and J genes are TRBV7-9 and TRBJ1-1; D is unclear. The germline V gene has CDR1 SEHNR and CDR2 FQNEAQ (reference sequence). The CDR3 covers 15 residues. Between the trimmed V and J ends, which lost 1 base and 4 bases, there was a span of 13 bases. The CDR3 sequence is CASSLDNPRGTEAFF. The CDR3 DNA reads TGTGCCAGCAGCTTAGATAACCCTCGAGGCACTGAAGCTTTCTTT. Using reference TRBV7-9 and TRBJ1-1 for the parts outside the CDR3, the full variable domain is DTGVSQNPRHKITKRGQNVTFRCDPISEHNRLYWYRQTLGQGPEFLTYFQNEAQLEKSRLLSDRFSAERPKGSFSTLEIQRTEQGDSAMYLCASSLDNPRGTEAFFGQGTRLTVV.

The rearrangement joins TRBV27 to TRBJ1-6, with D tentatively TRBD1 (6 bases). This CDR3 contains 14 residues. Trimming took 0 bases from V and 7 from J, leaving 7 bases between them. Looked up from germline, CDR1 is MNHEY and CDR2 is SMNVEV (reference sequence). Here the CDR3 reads CASSLSTGNSPLHF. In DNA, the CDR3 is TGTGCCAGCAGTTTATCGACAGGCAATTCACCCCTCCACTTT.

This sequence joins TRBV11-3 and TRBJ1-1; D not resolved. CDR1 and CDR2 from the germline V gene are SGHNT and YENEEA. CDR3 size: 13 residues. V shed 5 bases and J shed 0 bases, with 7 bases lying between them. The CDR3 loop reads CASSIPMNTEAFF. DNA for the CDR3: TGTGCCAGCAGCATCCCCATGAACACTGAAGCTTTCTTT.

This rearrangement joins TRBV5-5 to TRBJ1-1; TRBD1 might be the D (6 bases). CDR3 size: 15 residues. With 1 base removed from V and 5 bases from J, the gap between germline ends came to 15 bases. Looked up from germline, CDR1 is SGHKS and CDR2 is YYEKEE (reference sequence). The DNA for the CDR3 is TGTGCCAGCAGCTTGTATGAGGGGGGAGGGACTGAAGCTTTCTTT. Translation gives CASSLYEGGGTEAFF.

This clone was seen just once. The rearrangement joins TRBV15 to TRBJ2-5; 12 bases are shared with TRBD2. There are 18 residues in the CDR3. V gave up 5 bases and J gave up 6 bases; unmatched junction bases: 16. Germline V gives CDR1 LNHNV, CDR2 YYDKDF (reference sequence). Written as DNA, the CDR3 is TGTGCCACCAGCGGAGGACTAGCGGGATCAGTGGCCCCAAAGACCCAGTACTTC. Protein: CATSGGLAGSVAPKTQYF.

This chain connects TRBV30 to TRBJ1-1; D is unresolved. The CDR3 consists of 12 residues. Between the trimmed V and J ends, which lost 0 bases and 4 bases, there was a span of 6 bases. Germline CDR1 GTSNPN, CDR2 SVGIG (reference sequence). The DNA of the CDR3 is TGTGCCTGGAGTGTTTCGTTCACTGAAGCTTTCTTT. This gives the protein CAWSVSFTEAFF.

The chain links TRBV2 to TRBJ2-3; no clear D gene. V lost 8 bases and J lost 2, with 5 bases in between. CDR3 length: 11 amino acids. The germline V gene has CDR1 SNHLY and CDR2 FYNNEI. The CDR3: CASGLTDTQYF. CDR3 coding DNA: TGTGCCAGCGGCCTCACAGATACGCAGTATTTT.

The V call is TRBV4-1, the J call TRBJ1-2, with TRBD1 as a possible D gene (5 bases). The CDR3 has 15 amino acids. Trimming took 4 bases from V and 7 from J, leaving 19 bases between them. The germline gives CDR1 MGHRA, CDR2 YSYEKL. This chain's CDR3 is CASSLHPRRAFGYTF. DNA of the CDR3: TGCGCCAGCAGCCTCCACCCCCGCAGGGCGTTTGGCTACACCTTC.

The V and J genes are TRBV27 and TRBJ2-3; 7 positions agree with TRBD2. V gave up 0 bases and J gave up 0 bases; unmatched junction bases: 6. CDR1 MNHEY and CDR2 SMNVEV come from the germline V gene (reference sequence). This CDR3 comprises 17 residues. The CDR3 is CASSLSWEGSSTDTQYF. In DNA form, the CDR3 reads TGTGCCAGCAGTTTATCGTGGGAGGGCTCTAGCACAGATACGCAGTATTTT.

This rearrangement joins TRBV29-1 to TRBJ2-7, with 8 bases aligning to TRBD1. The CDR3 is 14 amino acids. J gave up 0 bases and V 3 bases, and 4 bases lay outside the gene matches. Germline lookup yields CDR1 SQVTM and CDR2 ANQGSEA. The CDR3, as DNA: TGCAGCGTTGACGGACAGGGAAGCTCCTACGAGCAGTACTTC. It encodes CSVDGQGSSYEQYF.

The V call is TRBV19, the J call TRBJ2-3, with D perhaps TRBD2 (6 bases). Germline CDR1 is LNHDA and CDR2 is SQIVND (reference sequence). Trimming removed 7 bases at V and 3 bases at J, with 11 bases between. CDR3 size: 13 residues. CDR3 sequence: CASTNGGTDTQYF. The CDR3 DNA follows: TGTGCCAGTACCAACGGGGGAACAGATACGCAGTATTTT.

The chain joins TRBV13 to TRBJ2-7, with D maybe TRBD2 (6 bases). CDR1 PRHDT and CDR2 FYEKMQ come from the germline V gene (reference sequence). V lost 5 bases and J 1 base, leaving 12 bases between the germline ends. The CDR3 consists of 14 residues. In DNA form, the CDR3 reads TGTGCCAGCAGCATGGGACTGTCTTCCTACGAGCAGTACTTC. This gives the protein CASSMGLSSYEQYF.

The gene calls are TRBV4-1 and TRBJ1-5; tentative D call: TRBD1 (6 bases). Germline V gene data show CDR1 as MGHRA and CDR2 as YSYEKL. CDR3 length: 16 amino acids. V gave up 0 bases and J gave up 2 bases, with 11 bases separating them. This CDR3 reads CASSQDSGEGNQPQHF. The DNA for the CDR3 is TGCGCCAGCAGCCAAGACTCAGGGGAAGGCAATCAGCCCCAGCATTTT.